The entry that follows covers one TCR beta chain sequence. This clonotype was recorded at least ten times. This clone's antigen is unknown. The sample holds no much larger clone one base away, and base qualities are not on file. The CDR3, cysteine through phenylalanine, is 13 amino acids long. The DNA shown is the 39-base CDR3, in frame from base 1. From the germline V gene, CDR1 is SGHDN and CDR2 is FVKESK. Deletion took 0 bases off V and 5 bases off J, with a span of 7 bases between the germline ends. These data originate in a study of molecular identifiers for immune sequencing clone quantification (dated by TCRdb to about 2018). With regard to the full study: For a replicate experiment, the RNA from either about 20,000 or 100,000 naive CD8 T cells was divided into five aliquots, and four of those aliquots went on to sequencing. This methods study used CD8 T cells to benchmark TCR RNA copy counting and molecular-identifier clustering-based TCR repertoire sequencing (MIDCIRS). What the study reported, not specific to this receptor: Without barcode sub-clustering, chimeric consensus sequences inflated TCR diversity; chimeras reached as high as 47%. Modeling gave about 3 recovered TCR RNA copies per cell versus around 10 by digital PCR, implying 25% to 30% capture efficiency. Clones above 20 RNA copies held over 97% of molecules in CMV-specific effector cells but under 1% in naive cells. A single cell's worth of spiked-in Jurkat TCR RNA was reported detectable even among about 1.1 million naive CD8 T cells. Identical TCR molecules sharing a barcode could cause highly expanded clone sizes to be underestimated. The naive libraries included spiked-in Jurkat TCR RNA (roughly 11 copies' worth), and this RNA is not part of the donor repertoire.

Naive CD8 T cell libraries were made from roughly 21,000 to 960,000 sorted cells using 10%, 30% or 50% of purified RNA. Naive CD8 T cells, defined as CD8+CD4-CCR7+CD45RA+, were FACS-sorted into RLT Plus buffer on a BD FACSAria II. To test detection sensitivity, Jurkat RNA equal to 10 or so TCR copies was added to samples of roughly 18,000-1,100,000 naive CD8 T cells. CD8 T cells were enriched with RosetteSep CD8+ T Cell Enrichment Cocktail and Ficoll-Paque, followed by ACK red cell lysis. The receptor library was made with PCR. These reads were obtained on an Illumina HiSeq 4000. Bulk TCR libraries were made following a previously described method, with the TCR primers given in Table S5. Total RNA was purified with the Qiagen AllPrep DNA/RNA kit. Before analysis, reads from multiple sequencing runs of one library were combined. Turning to the authors' computational methods: Reads were retained only if an exact TCR constant sequence was present, and the retained reads were trimmed to 150 nt and grouped according to their 12-nt molecular barcodes. Reads inside each barcode group were sub-clustered using a 15% Levenshtein threshold, and a quality-weighted consensus sequence was constructed for each RNA molecule. Non-functional sequences were filtered out, along with any lower-count sequence sitting one edit away from another sequence. Barcode sub-clusters with fewer than 20% of the maximum read count were removed, based on fitting two negative binomial distributions. TCRdb reworked the public reads: Q25 trimming with fastp, MiXCR clone assembly, productive beta chains retained. Rows are combined by CDR3 protein, so each entry shows the most common genes and DNA. None of the V and J calls come from the authors' own analysis; TCRdb made them. For this sample the table gives about 640,000 distinct CDR3 sequences, of which 15% to 20% were detected only once. The top ten hold roughly 0.83% of the sample.

The receptor was isolated from a human donor in good health. Some libraries in this study had Jurkat cell RNA spiked in. The source material was naive CD8+ T cells from blood, with Jurkat cell RNA spiked in. The sample's cell subset or site, from its label and the paper: FACS-sorted CD8+CD4-CCR7+CD45RA+ naive T cells. The chain employs TRBV14 and TRBJ2-5; the D gene cannot be resolved reliably. The nucleotide sequence reads as follows: TGTGCCAGCAGCCAAGAAACTTTTGAGACCCAGTACTTC. Its translation is CASSQETFETQYF.